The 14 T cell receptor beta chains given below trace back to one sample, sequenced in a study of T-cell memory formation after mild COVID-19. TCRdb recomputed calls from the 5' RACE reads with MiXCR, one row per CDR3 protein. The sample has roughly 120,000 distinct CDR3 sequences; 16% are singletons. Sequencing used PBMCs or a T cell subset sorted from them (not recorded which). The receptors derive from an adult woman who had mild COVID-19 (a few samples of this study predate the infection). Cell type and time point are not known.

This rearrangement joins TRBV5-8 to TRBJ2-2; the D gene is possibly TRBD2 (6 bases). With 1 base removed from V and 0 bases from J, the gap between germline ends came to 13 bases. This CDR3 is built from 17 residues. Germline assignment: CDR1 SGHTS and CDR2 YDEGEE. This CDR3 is CASSLRRGMTNTGELFF. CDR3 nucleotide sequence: TGTGCCAGCAGCTTGAGGCGGGGAATGACGAACACCGGGGAGCTGTTTTTT. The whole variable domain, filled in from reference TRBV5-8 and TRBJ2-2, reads EAGVTQSPTHLIKTRGQQATLRCSPISGHTSVYWYQQALGLGLQFLLWYDEGEERNRGNFPPRFSGRQFPNYSSELNVNALELEDSALYLCASSLRRGMTNTGELFFGEGSRLTVL.

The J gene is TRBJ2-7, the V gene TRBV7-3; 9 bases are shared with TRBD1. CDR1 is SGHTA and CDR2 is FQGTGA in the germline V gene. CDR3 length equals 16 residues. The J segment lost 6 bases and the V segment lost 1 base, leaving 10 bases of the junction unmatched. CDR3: CASSLRSGTGMAEQYF. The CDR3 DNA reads TGTGCCAGCAGCTTAAGGTCCGGGACAGGGATGGCCGAGCAGTACTTC.

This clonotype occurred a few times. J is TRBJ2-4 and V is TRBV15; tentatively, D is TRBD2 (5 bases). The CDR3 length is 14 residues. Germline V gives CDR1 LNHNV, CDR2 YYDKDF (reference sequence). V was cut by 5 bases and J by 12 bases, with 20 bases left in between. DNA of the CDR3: TGTGCCACCAGCTCCCGGACGGGAACCCTTTATCAGTACTTC. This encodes CATSSRTGTLYQYF.

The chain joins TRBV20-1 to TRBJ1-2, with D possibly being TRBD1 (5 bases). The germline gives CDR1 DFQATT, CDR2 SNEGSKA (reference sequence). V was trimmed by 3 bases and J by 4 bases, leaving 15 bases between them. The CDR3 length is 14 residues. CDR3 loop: CSASYRQPAYGYTF. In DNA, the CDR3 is TGCAGTGCTAGTTACAGGCAGCCGGCCTATGGCTACACCTTC.

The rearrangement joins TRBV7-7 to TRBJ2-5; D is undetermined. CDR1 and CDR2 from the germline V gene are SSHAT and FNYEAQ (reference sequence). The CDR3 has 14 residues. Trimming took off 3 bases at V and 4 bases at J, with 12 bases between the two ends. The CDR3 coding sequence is TGTGCCAGCAGCTTTCGTTCGATCAGAGAGACCCAGTACTTC. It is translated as CASSFRSIRETQYF.

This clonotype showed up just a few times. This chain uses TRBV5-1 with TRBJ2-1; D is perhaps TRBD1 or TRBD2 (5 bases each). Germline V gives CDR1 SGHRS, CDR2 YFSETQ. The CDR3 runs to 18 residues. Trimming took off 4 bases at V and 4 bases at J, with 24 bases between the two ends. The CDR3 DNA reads TGCGCCAGCAGCCCACCCGGATCCGGGGCACCTATATACAATGAGCAGTTCTTC. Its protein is CASSPPGSGAPIYNEQFF.

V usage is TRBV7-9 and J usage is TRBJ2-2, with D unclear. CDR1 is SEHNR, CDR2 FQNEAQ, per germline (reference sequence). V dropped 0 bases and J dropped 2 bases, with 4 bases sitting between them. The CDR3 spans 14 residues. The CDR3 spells CASSLASNTGELFF. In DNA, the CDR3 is TGTGCCAGCAGCTTAGCGTCCAACACCGGGGAGCTGTTTTTT.

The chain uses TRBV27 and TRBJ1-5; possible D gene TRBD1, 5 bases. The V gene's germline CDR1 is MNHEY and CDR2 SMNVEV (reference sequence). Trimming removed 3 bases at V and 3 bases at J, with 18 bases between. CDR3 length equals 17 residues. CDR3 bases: TGTGCCAGCAGTTTGTCCGGGCAGGGCCAAATCAATCAGCCCCAGCATTTT. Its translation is CASSLSGQGQINQPQHF.

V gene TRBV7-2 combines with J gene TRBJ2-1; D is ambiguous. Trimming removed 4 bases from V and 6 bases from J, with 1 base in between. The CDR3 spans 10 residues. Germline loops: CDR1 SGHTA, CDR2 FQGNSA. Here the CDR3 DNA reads TGTGCCAGCAGCTGCAATGAGCAGTTCTTC. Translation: CASSCNEQFF.

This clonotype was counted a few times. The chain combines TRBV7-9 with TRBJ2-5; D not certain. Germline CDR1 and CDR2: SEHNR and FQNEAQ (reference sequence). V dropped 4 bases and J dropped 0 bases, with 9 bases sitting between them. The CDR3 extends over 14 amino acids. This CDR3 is CASSSVADQETQYF. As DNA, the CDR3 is TGTGCCAGCAGCTCCGTAGCAGACCAAGAGACCCAGTACTTC.

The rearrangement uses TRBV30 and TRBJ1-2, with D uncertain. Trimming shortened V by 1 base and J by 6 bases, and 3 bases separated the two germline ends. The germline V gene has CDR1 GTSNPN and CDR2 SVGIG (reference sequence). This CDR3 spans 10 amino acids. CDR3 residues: CAWSGHGYTF. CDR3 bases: TGTGCCTGGAGTGGGCATGGCTACACCTTC.

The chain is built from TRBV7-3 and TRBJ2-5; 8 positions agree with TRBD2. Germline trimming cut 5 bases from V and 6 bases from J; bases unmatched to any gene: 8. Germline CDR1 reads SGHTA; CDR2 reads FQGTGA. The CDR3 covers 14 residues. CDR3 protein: CASSPGGWEKTQYF. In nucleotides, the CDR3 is TGTGCCAGCAGCCCGGGGGGGTGGGAAAAGACCCAGTACTTC.

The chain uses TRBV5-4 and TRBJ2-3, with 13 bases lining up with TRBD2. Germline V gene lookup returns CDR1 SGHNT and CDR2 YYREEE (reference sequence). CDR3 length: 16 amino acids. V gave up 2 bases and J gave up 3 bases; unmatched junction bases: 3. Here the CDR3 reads CASSLGLAGETDTQYF. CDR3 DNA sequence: TGTGCCAGCAGCTTAGGACTAGCGGGGGAAACAGATACGCAGTATTTT.

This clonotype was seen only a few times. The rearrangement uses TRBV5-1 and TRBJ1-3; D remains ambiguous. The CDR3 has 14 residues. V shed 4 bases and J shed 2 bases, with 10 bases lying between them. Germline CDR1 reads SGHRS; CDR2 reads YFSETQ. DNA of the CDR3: TGCGCCAGCAGCCTTCTAGGACCTGGAAACACCATATATTTT. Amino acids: CASSLLGPGNTIYF.